The entry below describes one T cell receptor (beta chain). What antigen it recognizes has not been identified. Base qualities are missing; no much larger clone stands one base away. This specimen's treatment or condition label, per the study, means: 15 to 20 received Ad26.COV2.S at low or high dose, single or two shots; about five received placebo; per-sample allocation not given. For vaccine and placebo recipients, the sequenced repertoires came from samples collected on day 63 after the first injection. In Cohort 1b, around 23 adults aged 18-55 years were enrolled at a single site in Boston, USA, between 29 July and 7 August 2020. As a vaccine, Ad26.COV2.S was a replication-incompetent adenovirus type 26 vector that expressed a prefusion-stabilized SARS-CoV-2 spike protein derived from the original Wuhan strain. This record belongs to a study of Ad26.COV2.S vaccination and SARS-CoV-2 variants (dated by TCRdb to about 2021). General notes on the study: Vaccine-arm donors came from COV1001, a multicentre, randomized, double-blind, placebo-controlled phase I-IIa trial of Ad26.COV2.S in healthy adults. Ad26.COV2.S was administered intramuscularly at 5 x 10^10 or 1 x 10^11 viral particles, either as a single shot or as two shots given 56 days apart. The specificity and breadth of SARS-CoV-2-reactive T cell receptors after Ad26.COV2.S vaccination were assessed by TCRbeta repertoire sequencing. A total of 32 samples were included in the TCR-sequenced set, comprising about 20 Ad26.COV2.S vaccine recipients, 5 placebo recipients and 8 SARS-CoV-2 convalescent individuals. Participants in the trial were split at random into five groups of five each, receiving low-dose or high-dose Ad26.COV2.S once or twice, or else placebo on both occasions. Investigators remained blinded to trial group allocation during experiments and outcome assessment. Summary of the overall study and its limitations: Comparing responses between vaccine doses or regimens was not something the study was powered to do. Substantial breadth of spike-specific CD8+ and CD4+ T cell responses was reported after vaccination. Compared with placebo recipients, Ad26.COV2.S recipients showed higher spike-specific TCR breadth (P = 0.0014). It was noted by the authors that total T cell responses may have been underestimated by the TCR breadth and depth analyses. Non-spike TCR breadth was comparable between vaccine and placebo recipients, consistent with the vaccine containing only spike.

The CDR3 sequence holds 15 residues, the cysteine and phenylalanine included. Only the CDR3 portion is preserved as DNA: 45 bases, with reading frame beginning at the first base. From a lookup of the germline V gene, CDR1 and CDR2 are MGHRA and YSYEKL. V loses 1 base at its end and J loses 2 bases; junction bases beyond the gene matches: 4. The immunoSEQ Assay was used to sequence TCRbeta CDR3 regions. After extraction, genomic DNA underwent amplification by bias-controlled multiplex PCR, followed by high-throughput sequencing. Concerning the study's data processing: To quantify the absolute abundance of every unique TCRbeta CDR3 region, sequences were collapsed and filtered. T cell fraction was estimated by normalization of TCRbeta template counts to usable DNA, with usable DNA being measured through amplification of reference genes present in all nucleated cells. Repertoire TCRs were annotated as SARS-CoV-2-specific when V gene, CDR3 amino acid sequence and J gene were exactly matched to a known reactive TCR set. The reference SARS-CoV-2 TCR set was obtained from MIRA and was filtered for enrichment in COVID-19-positive ImmuneCODE repertoires, whereby public or cross-reactive TCRs were removed. Based on the MIRA antigens, annotated TCRs were further analysed at the level of specific ORF or position within ORF. Depth was the summed frequency of annotated unique rearrangements, while breadth was defined as annotated unique rearrangements over total unique productive rearrangements. Two-sided Wilcoxon rank-sum tests were used to compare TCR breadth between groups. The table comes from immuneACCESS by way of TCRdb, which keeps in-frame sequences with V and J called. Part of the clones is missing from these tables; in studies checked, under half for an unresolved V gene and the rest for unknown reasons. V, J and clone size are taken as reported in that table, and D and trimming were inferred from the DNA itself. The sample contains roughly 270,000 clones, 70% to 90% of them found a single time. The leading ten clones occupy under 4% of the sample.

Specimen: peripheral blood, collected in a trial of Ad26.COV2.S vaccine versus placebo. Recombination joined TRBV4-1 with TRBJ2-7; 8 junctional bases match TRBD1. This TCR was sampled from a person between 18 and 65 years old who received the Ad26.COV2.S COVID-19 vaccine or a placebo. The CDR3 protein is CASSQGQGPTYEQYF. The DNA sequence is as follows: TGCGCCAGCAGCCAAGGACAGGGGCCGACCTACGAGCAGTACTTC.